Listed here are 7 T cell receptor beta chains from one sample, sequenced in a study of human T cells and chemical hapten exposure. TCRdb passed the RACE reads through MiXCR, listing each CDR3 protein once. The table has a few hundred thousand distinct CDR3 sequences, about 6% seen once. Time point indicated: patch test 2, 6 weeks after DPC sensitization. Treatment defined: therapeutic diphenylcyclopropenone sensitization with weekly scalp DPC. Sequences were derived from whole blood, sampled in connection with sensitization to the hapten diphenylcyclopropenone (DPC). Every receptor here comes from a woman aged 18-35 years with alopecia areata. Some clones in this sample may be carry-over from other donors' samples.

This clonotype was observed many times. V usage is TRBV4-1 and J usage is TRBJ1-5; no clear D gene. Germline values: CDR1 MGHRA, CDR2 YSYEKL. The CDR3 length is 17 residues. The V and J ends lost 1 base and 0 bases respectively, with 13 bases between them. The CDR3 region has the DNA TGCGCCAGCAGCCAAGGATCTACGGGTTTTAGCAATCAGCCCCAGCATTTT. Translating gives CASSQGSTGFSNQPQHF.

This clonotype was counted a few times. The genes are TRBV11-2 and TRBJ2-1; D call uncertain. V shed 3 bases and J shed 5 bases, with 14 bases lying between them. The CDR3 is made up of 15 amino acids. Germline lookup yields CDR1 SGHAT and CDR2 FQNNGV. This CDR3 is CASSLSVGHHNEQFF. The CDR3 DNA follows: TGTGCCAGCAGCTTGTCAGTAGGTCACCACAATGAGCAGTTCTTC.

This clonotype has ten or more counts. This chain connects TRBV7-3 to TRBJ2-6, with D hard to call. The V gene's germline CDR1 is SGHTA and CDR2 FQGTGA. CDR3 length: 17 residues. With 0 bases removed from V and 0 bases from J, the gap between germline ends came to 9 bases. This CDR3 reads CASSLTRQSSGANVLTF. CDR3 DNA: TGTGCCAGCAGCTTAACGAGGCAGTCCTCTGGGGCCAACGTCCTGACTTTC.

The chain has TRBV10-3 and TRBJ2-1; perhaps TRBD2 as D (6 bases). Per the germline V gene, CDR1 is ENHRY and CDR2 is SYGVKD. Trimming removed 4 bases from V and 3 bases from J, with 13 bases in between. The CDR3 is 15 amino acids. CDR3 sequence: CAISALGGNYNEQFF. DNA of the CDR3: TGTGCCATCAGTGCCTTGGGGGGTAACTACAATGAGCAGTTCTTC.

The V and J genes are TRBV3-1 and TRBJ2-7, with 7 bases aligning to TRBD1. Germline assignment: CDR1 LGHDT and CDR2 YNNKEL (reference sequence). V shed 0 bases and J 3 bases; nucleotides not matched to a gene: 14. The CDR3 is made up of 18 amino acids. CDR3 in amino acids: CASSQEGFRGTSSYEQYF. DNA for the CDR3: TGTGCCAGCAGCCAAGAGGGGTTCAGGGGGACCTCGAGCTACGAGCAGTACTTC.

The chain combines TRBV5-6 with TRBJ2-1; 8 nucleotides align to TRBD2. Germline V CDR1 and CDR2: SGHDT, YYEEEE. The V gene end was trimmed by 0 bases and the J gene end by 7 bases; junction bases not matched to a gene: 9. This CDR3 contains 16 residues. For the CDR3, the DNA is TGTGCCAGCAGCTTGGCCGCTAGCGGGTTTTATAATGAGCAGTTCTTC. Residues: CASSLAASGFYNEQFF.

The chain has TRBV5-1 and TRBJ1-5, with 9 bases identical to TRBD1. Germline V gives CDR1 SGHRS, CDR2 YFSETQ. V lost 2 bases to trimming and J lost 5 bases; unmatched junction nucleotides: 5. This CDR3 contains 15 residues. CDR3 sequence: CASSFTGGEDQPQHF. In DNA, the CDR3 is TGCGCCAGCAGCTTTACAGGGGGCGAGGATCAGCCCCAGCATTTT.